The entry below gives a single T cell receptor beta chain sequence along with its context. Its recognized antigen is unknown. Nothing much larger sits one base from this clone, and base qualities are not available. To sequence the TCRbeta CDR3 region, genomic DNA was isolated from the sorted cells. The immunoSEQ Assay was used for sequencing of TCRbeta CDR3 regions. TCRdb limited this immuneACCESS table to in-frame rearrangements with V and J called. A share of clones is missing; checked studies link under half to unresolved V genes, and the rest is unexplained. The sample table lists about 44,000 clones, 92% of them with a count of one. 12% to 15% of the sample lies in the top ten. The source of the sample is a study of OX40 agonist ivuxolimab in advanced cancers. General notes on the study: Ivuxolimab was an agonistic, fully human IgG2 monoclonal antibody directed against OX40 (CD134), a costimulatory receptor. Prior anti-PD-1, anti-PD-L1 or anti-CTLA-4 therapy was permitted, and about two fifths of dose-escalation patients had received checkpoint inhibitors. The dose-escalation cohort was 82.7% male with a mean age of approximately 60 years, ranging from roughly 23 to 90. Intravenous ivuxolimab was administered to patients every 2 weeks at six dose levels: 0.01, 0.1, 0.3, 1.5, 3 and 10 mg/kg. Among the approximately 50 dose-escalation patients, 19 had hepatocellular carcinoma, 15 or so melanoma, 9 renal cell carcinoma and 9 head and neck cancer. Three dose-escalation patients achieved partial responses, one with hepatocellular carcinoma and two with cutaneous melanoma. Peripheral TCRbeta sequencing was intended to test whether TCR sequence diversity was altered and clonal T-cell expansion was caused by ivuxolimab. The paper covers the monotherapy dose-escalation part of the phase I ivuxolimab trial, which included N = 52 patients. Overall results and qualifications from the work: The antigen specificity of the clonally expanded peripheral T cells was not determined. Low levels of normalized T-cell clonal expansion were also seen in some nonresponding patients. In the 0.1-3.0 mg/kg groups, partial responders had among the lowest normalized peripheral clonal expansion, particularly in CD8+ T cells. After ivuxolimab, more expanded clones were found on average in CD8+ T cells than in CD4+ T cells. Clonal expansion of both CD4+ and CD8+ blood T cells was observed from baseline to week 6 at doses 0.1 to 3.0 mg/kg.

Patients with autoimmune disease history or receiving systemic immunosuppression were excluded from the trial. In every dose cohort, peripheral blood was drawn for TCR sequencing at baseline, cycle 4 day 1, and cycle 7 day 1. The samples were taken from a phase I, first-in-human, multicenter, open-label dose-escalation trial of ivuxolimab. Adults with locally advanced or metastatic head and neck squamous cell, hepatocellular, melanoma or renal cell carcinoma were enrolled in the trial. CD4+ and CD8+ T cells were sorted separately from peripheral blood before TCR sequencing. The source of this sequence is an adult with an advanced solid tumor such as melanoma, head and neck, liver or kidney cancer. Sequencing was performed on CD4+ or CD8+ T cells sorted from blood, taken in a trial of the OX40 agonist ivuxolimab.

The CDR3 region has the sequence CASSQVRGFSYEQYF. The DNA sequence follows: TGCGCCAGCAGCCAAGTCCGAGGGTTTTCCTACGAGCAGTACTTC. Rearrangement joined TRBV4-3 to TRBJ2-7; TRBD2 is a weak D gene call, 5 bases matching. The CDR3 spans 15 residues, from the cysteine through the phenylalanine. Only the CDR3 DNA is retained, 45 bases long and in frame from the first base. V loses 1 base, J loses 1 base, and the germline ends lie 11 bases apart. Taken from the germline V gene, the CDR1 and CDR2 loops are LGHNA and YSLEER.